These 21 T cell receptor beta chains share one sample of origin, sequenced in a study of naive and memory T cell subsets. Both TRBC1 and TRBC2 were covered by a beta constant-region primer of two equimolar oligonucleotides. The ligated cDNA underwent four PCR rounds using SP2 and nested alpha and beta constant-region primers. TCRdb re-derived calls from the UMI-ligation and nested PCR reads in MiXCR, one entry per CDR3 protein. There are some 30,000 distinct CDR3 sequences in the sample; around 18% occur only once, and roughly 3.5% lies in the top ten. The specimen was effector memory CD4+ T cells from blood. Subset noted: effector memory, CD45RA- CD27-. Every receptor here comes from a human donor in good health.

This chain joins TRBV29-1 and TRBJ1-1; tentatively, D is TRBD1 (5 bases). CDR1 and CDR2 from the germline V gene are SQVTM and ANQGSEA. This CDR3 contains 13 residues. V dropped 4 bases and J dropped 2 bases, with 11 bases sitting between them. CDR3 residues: CSVGTFRNTEAFF. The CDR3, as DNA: TGCAGCGTTGGGACATTCCGAAACACTGAAGCTTTCTTT.

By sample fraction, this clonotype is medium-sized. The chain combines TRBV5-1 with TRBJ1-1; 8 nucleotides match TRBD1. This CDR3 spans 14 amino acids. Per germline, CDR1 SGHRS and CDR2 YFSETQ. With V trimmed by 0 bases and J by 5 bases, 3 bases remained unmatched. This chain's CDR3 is CASSLARGRTEAFF. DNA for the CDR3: TGCGCCAGCAGCTTGGCCAGGGGGCGGACTGAAGCTTTCTTT.

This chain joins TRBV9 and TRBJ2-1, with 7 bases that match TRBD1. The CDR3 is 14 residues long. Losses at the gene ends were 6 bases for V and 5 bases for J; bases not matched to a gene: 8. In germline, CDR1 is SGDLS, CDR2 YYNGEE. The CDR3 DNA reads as TGTGCCAGCAACAGACAGGGACATAACAATGAGCAGTTCTTC. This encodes CASNRQGHNNEQFF.

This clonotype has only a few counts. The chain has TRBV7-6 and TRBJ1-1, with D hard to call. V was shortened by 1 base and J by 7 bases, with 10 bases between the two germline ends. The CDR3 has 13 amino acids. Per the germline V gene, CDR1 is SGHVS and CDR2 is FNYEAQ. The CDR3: CASSLDLGSEAFF. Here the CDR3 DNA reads TGTGCCAGCAGCTTAGATCTGGGGAGTGAAGCTTTCTTT.

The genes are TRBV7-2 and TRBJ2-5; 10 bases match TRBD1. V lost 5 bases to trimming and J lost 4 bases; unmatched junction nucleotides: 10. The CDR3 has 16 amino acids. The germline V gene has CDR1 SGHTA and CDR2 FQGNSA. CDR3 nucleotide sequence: TGTGCCAGCAGCCGCCTCCGGGACAGGGGCCTAGAGACCCAGTACTTC. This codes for CASSRLRDRGLETQYF.

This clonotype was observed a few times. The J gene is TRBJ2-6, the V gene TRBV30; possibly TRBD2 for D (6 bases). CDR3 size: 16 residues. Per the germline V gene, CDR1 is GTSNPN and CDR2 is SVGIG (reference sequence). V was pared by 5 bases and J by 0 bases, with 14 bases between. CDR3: CAWGPGLYSGANVLTF. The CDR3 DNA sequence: TGTGCCTGGGGTCCGGGACTGTACTCTGGGGCCAACGTCCTGACTTTC.

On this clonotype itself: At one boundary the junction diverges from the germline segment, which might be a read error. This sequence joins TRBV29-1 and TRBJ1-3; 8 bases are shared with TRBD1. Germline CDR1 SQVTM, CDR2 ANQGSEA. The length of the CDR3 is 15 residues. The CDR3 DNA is TGCAGCGTCGCTCAGGGGGCTTTCGCTGGAGACACCATATATTTT. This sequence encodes CSVAQGAFAGDTIYF. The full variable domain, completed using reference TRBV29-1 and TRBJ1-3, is SAVISQKPSRDICQRGTSLTIQCQVDSQVTMMFWYRQQPGQSLTLIATANQGSEATYESGFVIDKFPISRPNLTFSTLTVSNMSPEDSSIYLCSVAQGAFAGDTIYFGEGSWLTVV.

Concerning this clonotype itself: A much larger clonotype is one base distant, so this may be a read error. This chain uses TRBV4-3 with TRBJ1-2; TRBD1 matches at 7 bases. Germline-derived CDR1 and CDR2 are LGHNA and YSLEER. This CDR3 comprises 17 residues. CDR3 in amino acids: CASSQDRGTGVLYGHTF. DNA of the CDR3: TGCGCCAGCAGCCAAGATCGTGGTACAGGGGTCCTCTATGGCCACACCTTC.

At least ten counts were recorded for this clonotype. The CDR3 reads CASGGTGRNQPQHF. As DNA, the CDR3 is TGTGCCAGCGGAGGGACAGGGCGCAATCAGCCCCAGCATTTT. The gene calls are TRBV2 and TRBJ1-5; TRBD1 matches at 9 bases. The CDR3 runs 14 residues. Trimming at V came to 8 bases and at J to 2 bases, leaving 4 bases not matched to a gene. From germline, CDR1 is SNHLY and CDR2 FYNNEI.

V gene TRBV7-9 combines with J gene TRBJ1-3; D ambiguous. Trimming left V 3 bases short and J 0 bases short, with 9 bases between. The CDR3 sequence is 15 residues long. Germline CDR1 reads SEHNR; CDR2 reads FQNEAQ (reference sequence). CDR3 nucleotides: TGTGCCAGCAGCTTGGGAGACCTCTCTGGAAACACCATATATTTT. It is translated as CASSLGDLSGNTIYF.

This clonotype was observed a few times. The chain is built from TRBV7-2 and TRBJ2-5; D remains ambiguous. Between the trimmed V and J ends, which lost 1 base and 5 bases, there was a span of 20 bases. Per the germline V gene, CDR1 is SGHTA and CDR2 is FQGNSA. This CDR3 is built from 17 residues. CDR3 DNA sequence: TGTGCCAGCAGCTTAGGGGCATTAGCCGGCTCAAGGGAGACCCAGTACTTC. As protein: CASSLGALAGSRETQYF.

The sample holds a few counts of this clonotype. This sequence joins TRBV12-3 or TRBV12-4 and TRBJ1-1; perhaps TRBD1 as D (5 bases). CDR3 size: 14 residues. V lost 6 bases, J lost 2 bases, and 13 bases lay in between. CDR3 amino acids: CASRRPGGNTEAFF. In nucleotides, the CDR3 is TGTGCCAGCAGGCGCCCGGGGGGAAACACTGAAGCTTTCTTT.

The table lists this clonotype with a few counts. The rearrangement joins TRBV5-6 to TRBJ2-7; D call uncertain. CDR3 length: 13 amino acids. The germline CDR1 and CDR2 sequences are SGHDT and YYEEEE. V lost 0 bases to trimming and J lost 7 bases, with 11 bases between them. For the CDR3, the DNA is TGTGCCAGCAGCTTGGAAGCTAGGTCTGAGCAGTACTTC. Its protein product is CASSLEARSEQYF.

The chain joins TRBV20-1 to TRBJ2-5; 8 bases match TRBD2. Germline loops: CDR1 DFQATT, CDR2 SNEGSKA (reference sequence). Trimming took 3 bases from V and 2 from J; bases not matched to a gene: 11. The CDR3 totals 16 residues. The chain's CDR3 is CSASNIGGELQETQYF. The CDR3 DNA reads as TGCAGTGCTAGTAATATCGGGGGGGAATTACAAGAGACCCAGTACTTC.

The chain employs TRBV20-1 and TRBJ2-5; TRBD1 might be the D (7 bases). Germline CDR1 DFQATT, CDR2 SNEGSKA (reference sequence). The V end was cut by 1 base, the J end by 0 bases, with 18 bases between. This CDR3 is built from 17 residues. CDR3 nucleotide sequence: TGCAGTGCTAGAGCACCAGACAGGGACTTCTACCAAGAGACCCAGTACTTC. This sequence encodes CSARAPDRDFYQETQYF.

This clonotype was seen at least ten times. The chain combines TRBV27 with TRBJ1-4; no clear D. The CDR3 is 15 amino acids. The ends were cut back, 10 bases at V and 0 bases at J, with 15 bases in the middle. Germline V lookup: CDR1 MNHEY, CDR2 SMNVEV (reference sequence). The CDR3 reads CANPAREATNEKLFF. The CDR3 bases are TGTGCCAACCCAGCTAGGGAAGCAACTAATGAAAAACTGTTTTTT.

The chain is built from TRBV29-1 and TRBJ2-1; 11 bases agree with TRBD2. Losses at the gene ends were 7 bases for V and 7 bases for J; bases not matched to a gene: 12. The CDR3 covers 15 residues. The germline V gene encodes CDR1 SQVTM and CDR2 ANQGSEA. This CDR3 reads CSAARLAGKDNEQFF. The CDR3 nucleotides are TGCAGCGCCGCCAGACTAGCGGGGAAAGATAATGAGCAGTTCTTC.

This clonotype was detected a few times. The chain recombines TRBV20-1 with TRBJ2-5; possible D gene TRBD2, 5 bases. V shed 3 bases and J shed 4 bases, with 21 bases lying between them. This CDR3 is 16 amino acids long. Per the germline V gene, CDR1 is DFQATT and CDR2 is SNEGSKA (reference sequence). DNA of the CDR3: TGCAGTGCTAGGCCGCCTAGCAACCTGAGGGCAGAGACCCAGTACTTC. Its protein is CSARPPSNLRAETQYF.

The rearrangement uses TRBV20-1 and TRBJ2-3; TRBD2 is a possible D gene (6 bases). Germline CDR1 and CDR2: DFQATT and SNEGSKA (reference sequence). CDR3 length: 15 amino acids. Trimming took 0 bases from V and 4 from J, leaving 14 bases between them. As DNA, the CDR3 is TGCAGTGCTAGAGATCATGGAGGGTTCGCAGATACGCAGTATTTT. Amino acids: CSARDHGGFADTQYF.

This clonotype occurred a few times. The chain's CDR3 is CASRTDGGSTGELFF. CDR3 coding DNA: TGTGCCAGCAGAACTGACGGAGGTTCGACCGGGGAGCTGTTTTTT. The genes are TRBV7-8 and TRBJ2-2; possible D gene TRBD2, 5 bases. Germline lookup yields CDR1 SGHVS and CDR2 FQNEAQ. Deletions cut 6 bases from V and 5 bases from J, with 16 bases between. The CDR3 covers 15 residues.

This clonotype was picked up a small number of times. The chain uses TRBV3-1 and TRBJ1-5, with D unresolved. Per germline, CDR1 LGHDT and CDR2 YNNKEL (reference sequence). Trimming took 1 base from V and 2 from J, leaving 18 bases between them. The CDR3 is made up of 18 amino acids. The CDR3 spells CASSQGDPRLVGNQPQHF. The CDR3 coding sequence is TGTGCCAGCAGCCAAGGAGATCCCCGCCTGGTAGGCAATCAGCCCCAGCATTTT.